The 15 T cell receptor beta chains listed next were all sequenced from one sample in a study of response to subunit inactivated influenza vaccine. TCRdb analysed the RT-PCR reads with MiXCR anew, one entry per CDR3 protein. The table includes approximately 500,000 distinct CDR3 sequences, 10% to 15% detected once. Sequenced here: PBMCs from blood, sampled about 40 days after vaccination. The source of these receptors is a man aged 50-59 years who received an inactivated influenza vaccine.

The J gene is TRBJ2-1, the V gene TRBV7-7, with D perhaps TRBD1 (7 bases). V was trimmed by 4 bases and J by 10 bases, leaving 20 bases between them. The CDR3 totals 15 residues. The V gene's germline CDR1 is SSHAT and CDR2 FNYEAQ (reference sequence). In DNA, the CDR3 is TGTGCCAGCAGCTACGGTCCAGGGGGGACGGGAGAGCAGTTCTTC. As protein: CASSYGPGGTGEQFF. Combining the CDR3 with reference TRBV7-7 and TRBJ2-1 gives the whole variable domain GAGVSQSPRYKVTKRGQDVTLRCDPISSHATLYWYQQALGQGPEFLTYFNYEAQPDKSGLPSDRFSAERPEGSISTLTIQRTEQRDSAMYRCASSYGPGGTGEQFFGPGTRLTVL.

This clonotype was counted between two and nine times. This chain's CDR3 is CASSLPGTGGASVNEQYF. The CDR3 DNA reads TGTGCCAGCAGCTTACCCGGGACAGGGGGCGCGTCCGTGAACGAGCAGTACTTC. The chain employs TRBV7-8 and TRBJ2-7; 12 bases line up with TRBD1. The CDR3 is 18 residues long. Germline CDR1 reads SGHVS; CDR2 reads FQNEAQ. The trim removed 2 bases at V and 5 bases at J, leaving 13 bases unmatched. Filled out from reference TRBV7-8 and TRBJ2-7, the complete variable domain reads GAGVSQSPRYKVAKRGQDVALRCDPISGHVSLFWYQQALGQGPEFLTYFQNEAQLDKSGLPSDRFFAERPEGSVSTLKIQRTQQEDSAVYLCASSLPGTGGASVNEQYFGPGTRLTVT.

The chain is built from TRBV18 and TRBJ1-1; possible D gene TRBD1, 6 bases. Trimming stripped 8 bases from V and 1 base from J, with 14 bases between. Germline V lookup: CDR1 KGHSH, CDR2 LQKENI. The length of the CDR3 is 14 residues. The CDR3: CASQPGATNTEAFF. CDR3 coding DNA: TGTGCCAGCCAACCGGGGGCGACGAACACTGAAGCTTTCTTT. The entire variable domain, with the rest obtained from reference TRBV18 and TRBJ1-1, is as follows: NAGVMQNPRHLVRRRGQEARLRCSPMKGHSHVYWYRQLPEEGLKFMVYLQKENIIDESGMPKERFSAEFPKEGPSILRIQQVVRGDSAAYFCASQPGATNTEAFFGQGTRLTVV.

The chain uses TRBV7-8 and TRBJ2-2, with D perhaps matching TRBD2 (6 bases). The V end was cut by 4 bases, the J end by 4 bases, with 16 bases between. The CDR3 length is 16 residues. Germline V CDR1 and CDR2: SGHVS, FQNEAQ. The CDR3 bases are TGTGCCAGCAGCTCTGTTGGAGGGCTGGGCACCGGGGAGCTGTTTTTT. Amino acids: CASSSVGGLGTGELFF.

The chain carries TRBV6-5 and TRBJ2-1; 8 nucleotides match TRBD1. This CDR3 is 15 amino acids long. CDR1 is MNHEY and CDR2 is SVGAGI in the germline V gene. The J segment lost 5 bases and the V segment lost 2 bases, leaving 5 bases of the junction unmatched. CDR3 sequence reads: CASSYDRGRHNEQFF. The CDR3 DNA reads TGTGCCAGCAGTTACGACAGGGGCAGGCACAATGAGCAGTTCTTC.

The table lists this clonotype with a few counts. This chain uses TRBV7-2 with TRBJ2-1; TRBD1 matches at 10 bases. Germline CDR1 is SGHTA and CDR2 is FQGNSA. CDR3 length: 17 amino acids. Trimming cost V 5 bases and J 4 bases; bases outside gene matches: 11. CDR3 sequence reads: CASSHMGTGARYNEQFF. The CDR3 DNA reads as TGTGCCAGCAGCCACATGGGGACAGGGGCGCGATACAATGAGCAGTTCTTC.

This clonotype has only a few counts. The genes are TRBV7-9 and TRBJ2-7; perhaps TRBD1 as D (7 bases). V was trimmed by 1 base and J by 0 bases, leaving 13 bases between them. This CDR3 spans 16 amino acids. Germline assignment: CDR1 SEHNR and CDR2 FQNEAQ (reference sequence). CDR3 bases: TGTGCCAGCAGCTTAGATAGGCAGGGGGGCTCCTACGAGCAGTACTTC. Amino acids: CASSLDRQGGSYEQYF.

This clonotype was seen repeatedly, ten times or more. This chain joins TRBV20-1 and TRBJ2-3, with TRBD2 identical over 8 bases. The trim removed 0 bases at V and 5 bases at J, leaving 7 bases unmatched. The CDR3 has 15 amino acids. CDR1 and CDR2 from the germline V gene are DFQATT and SNEGSKA (reference sequence). This CDR3 reads CSARDLRAGEDTQYF. In nucleotides, the CDR3 is TGCAGTGCTAGAGATCTGAGAGCGGGAGAAGATACGCAGTATTTT.

This clonotype appeared a single time. The genes are TRBV3-1 and TRBJ2-3; D unclear. The CDR3 length is 13 residues. Trimming stripped 0 bases from V and 3 bases from J, with 4 bases between. Germline V CDR1 and CDR2: LGHDT, YNNKEL (reference sequence). The CDR3 nucleotides are TGTGCCAGCAGCCAAGAAGTGACAGATACGCAGTATTTT. Translation gives CASSQEVTDTQYF.

In regard to this clonotype: This could be a read error, since a much larger clone is one nucleotide away. V gene TRBV12-3 or TRBV12-4 combines with J gene TRBJ1-4, with a weak D call TRBD1 (6 bases). This CDR3 contains 17 residues. V lost 3 bases and J lost 3, with 17 bases in between. CDR3: CASSFSWGRKSNEKLFF. The CDR3 bases are TGTGCCAGCAGTTTTTCGTGGGGGCGGAAGTCTAATGAAAAACTGTTTTTT.

There are a few counts of this clonotype. The chain recombines TRBV5-1 with TRBJ2-7; 7 nucleotides match TRBD1. This CDR3 region has 14 residues. Germline V gene data show CDR1 as SGHRS and CDR2 as YFSETQ. The J segment lost 0 bases and the V segment lost 4 bases, leaving 4 bases of the junction unmatched. CDR3 DNA: TGCGCCAGCAGCCATCAGGGGGACTCCTACGAGCAGTACTTC. This gives the protein CASSHQGDSYEQYF.

This clonotype has more than one count but fewer than ten. V usage is TRBV6-6 and J usage is TRBJ2-6; 10 positions match TRBD2. The CDR3 has 17 residues. J lost 1 base, V lost 5 bases, and 5 bases had no gene match. Germline CDR1 is MNHNY and CDR2 is SVGAGI (reference sequence). The CDR3 bases are TGTGCCAGCAGTCCCCTAGCGGGAGTTTCTGGGGCCAACGTCCTGACTTTC. It encodes CASSPLAGVSGANVLTF.

This chain links TRBV27 with TRBJ2-1; possibly TRBD2 for D (5 bases). CDR1 is MNHEY, CDR2 SMNVEV, per germline (reference sequence). V lost 5 bases and J lost 0, with 14 bases in between. The CDR3 sequence is 16 residues long. The CDR3 region is CASSREGPSSYNEQFF. As DNA, the CDR3 is TGTGCCAGCAGTCGAGAGGGCCCAAGCTCCTACAATGAGCAGTTCTTC.

This chain links TRBV20-1 with TRBJ2-7, with 14 bases matching TRBD2. Germline-derived CDR1 and CDR2 are DFQATT and SNEGSKA (reference sequence). After removal of 5 bases from V and 6 bases from J, the junction contained 9 bases not matched to a gene. This CDR3 spans 15 amino acids. CDR3 sequence: CSAHVTSGRAGEQYF. The CDR3 DNA is TGCAGTGCTCATGTGACTAGCGGGAGGGCCGGCGAGCAGTACTTC.

The rearrangement links TRBV15 to TRBJ2-1, with TRBD1 identical over 9 bases. Germline CDR1 LNHNV, CDR2 YYDKDF (reference sequence). Trimming took 3 bases from V and 6 from J; bases not matched to a gene: 3. The CDR3 runs to 14 residues. DNA for the CDR3: TGTGCCACCAGCAGGGACAGGGGCGGCAATGAGCAGTTCTTC. It specifies CATSRDRGGNEQFF.